What follows is one TCR beta chain and its context. The junction had 2 bases not matched to a gene; V was cut back by 0 bases and J by 3 bases. CDR1 is ENHRY, CDR2 SYGVKD, per germline. The CDR3 loop spans 15 amino acids. This entry belongs to a study of glioma-infiltrating T cells after dendritic cell vaccination. Some clones are missing from TCRdb's copy, which holds only in-frame ones; the method was immunoSEQ multiplex PCR. The sample carries approximately 82,000 clones, over 85% recorded once. This TCR came from a human donor with glioblastoma. The V call is TRBV10-3, the J call TRBJ2-1, with 7 bases aligning to TRBD2. Sequencing was performed on blood, taken before dendritic cell vaccination. The CDR3 DNA reads TGTGCCATCAGTGAGTCGCGGGAGCGCTACAATGAGCAGTTCTTC. Translated: CAISESRERYNEQFF.